Included here is one TCR beta chain sequence, with context. Its antigen is as yet unknown. This specimen belongs to a study of T cells after yellow fever vaccination. Study-wide findings and caveats: Abundant clonotypes from the bulk population could contaminate FACS-sorted repertoires.

MiXCR, applied by TCRdb to the 5' RACE reads, yields one record per CDR3 protein. The table shows about 320,000 distinct CDR3 sequences, with over 3.5% occurring only once. The V gene lost 2 bases and the J gene lost 0 bases, with 10 bases spanning the gap. The CDR3 is made up of 15 amino acids. Germline V gene data show CDR1 as LGHNA and CDR2 as YSLEER. The chain carries TRBV4-3 and TRBJ1-2; perhaps TRBD1 as D (5 bases). This TCR was sampled from a man aged 18 to 30 who received the YFV17D yellow fever vaccine. The sample consisted of PBMCs, taken 15 days after the yellow fever booster vaccination. The CDR3 loop reads CASSQLPGTNYGYTF. Written as DNA, the CDR3 is TGCGCCAGCAGCCAACTTCCAGGGACTAACTATGGCTACACCTTC.